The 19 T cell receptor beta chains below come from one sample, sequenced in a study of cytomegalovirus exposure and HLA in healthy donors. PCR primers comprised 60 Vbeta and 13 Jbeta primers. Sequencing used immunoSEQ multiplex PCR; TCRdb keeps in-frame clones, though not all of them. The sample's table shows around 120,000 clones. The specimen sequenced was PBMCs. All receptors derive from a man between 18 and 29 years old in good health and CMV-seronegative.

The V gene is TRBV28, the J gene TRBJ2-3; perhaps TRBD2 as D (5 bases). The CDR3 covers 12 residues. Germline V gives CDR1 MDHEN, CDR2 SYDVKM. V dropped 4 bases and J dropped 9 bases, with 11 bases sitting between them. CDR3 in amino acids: CASSYGVVTQYF. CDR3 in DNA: TGTGCCAGCAGTTACGGGGTCGTCACGCAGTATTTT.

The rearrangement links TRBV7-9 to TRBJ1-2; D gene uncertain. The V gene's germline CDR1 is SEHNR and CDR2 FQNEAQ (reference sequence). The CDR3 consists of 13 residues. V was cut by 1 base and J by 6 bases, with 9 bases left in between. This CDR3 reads CASSLGGVNGYTF. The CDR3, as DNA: TGTGCCAGCAGCTTAGGGGGAGTCAATGGCTACACCTTC.

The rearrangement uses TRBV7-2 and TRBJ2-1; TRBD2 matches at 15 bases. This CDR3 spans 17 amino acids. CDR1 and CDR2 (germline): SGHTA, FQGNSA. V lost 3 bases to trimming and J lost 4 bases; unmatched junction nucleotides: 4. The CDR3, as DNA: TGTGCCAGCAGCTTGGTGGGGACTAGCGGGGGGTACAATGAGCAGTTCTTC. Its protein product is CASSLVGTSGGYNEQFF.

The CDR3 here is CASSPAGEQYF. CDR3 DNA sequence: TGTGCCAGCAGTCCGGCGGGCGAGCAGTACTTC. The J gene is TRBJ2-7, the V gene TRBV7-2; tentatively, D is TRBD2 (5 bases). This CDR3 comprises 11 residues. V gave up 6 bases and J gave up 6 bases, with 9 bases separating them. Germline CDR1 and CDR2: SGHTA and FQGNSA.

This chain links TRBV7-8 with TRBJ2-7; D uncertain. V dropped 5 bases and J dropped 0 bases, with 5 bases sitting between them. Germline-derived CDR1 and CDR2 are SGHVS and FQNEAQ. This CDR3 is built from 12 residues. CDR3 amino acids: CASSAASYEQYF. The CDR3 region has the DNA TGTGCCAGCAGCGCGGCCTCCTACGAGCAGTACTTC.

CDR3 residues: CASRRAGSGYEQYF. CDR3 DNA: TGTGCCAGCAGGAGAGCGGGATCGGGCTACGAGCAGTACTTC. The chain carries TRBV27 and TRBJ2-7, with 7 nucleotides matching TRBD2. This CDR3 contains 14 residues. V lost 6 bases and J lost 3; bases outside the gene matches: 8. Germline CDR1 and CDR2: MNHEY and SMNVEV (reference sequence).

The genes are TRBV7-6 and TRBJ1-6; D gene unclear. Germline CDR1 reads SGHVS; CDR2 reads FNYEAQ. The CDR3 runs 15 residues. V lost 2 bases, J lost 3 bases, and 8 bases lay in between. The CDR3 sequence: CASSLQADYNSPLHF. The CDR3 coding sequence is TGTGCCAGCAGCTTACAGGCAGACTATAATTCACCCCTCCACTTT.

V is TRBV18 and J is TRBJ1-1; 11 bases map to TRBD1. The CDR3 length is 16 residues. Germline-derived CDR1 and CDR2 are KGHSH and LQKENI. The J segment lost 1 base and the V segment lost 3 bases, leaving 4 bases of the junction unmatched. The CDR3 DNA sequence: TGTGCCAGCTCACCCCTCGGGACAGGGGGGAACACTGAAGCTTTCTTT. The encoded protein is CASSPLGTGGNTEAFF.

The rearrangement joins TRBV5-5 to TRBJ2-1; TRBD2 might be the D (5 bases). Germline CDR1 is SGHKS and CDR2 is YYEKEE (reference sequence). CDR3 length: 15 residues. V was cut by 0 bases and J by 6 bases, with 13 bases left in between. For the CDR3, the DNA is TGTGCCAGCAGCTTGGGGCCTAGCCGCGCCAATGAGCAGTTCTTC. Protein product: CASSLGPSRANEQFF.

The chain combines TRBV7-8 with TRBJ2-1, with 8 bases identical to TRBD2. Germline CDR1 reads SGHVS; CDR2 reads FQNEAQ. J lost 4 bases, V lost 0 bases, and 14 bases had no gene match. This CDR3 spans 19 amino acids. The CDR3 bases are TGTGCCAGCAGCTTAGCGGGGCGAGCGGGGGCACCACCTTACAATGAGCAGTTCTTC. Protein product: CASSLAGRAGAPPYNEQFF.

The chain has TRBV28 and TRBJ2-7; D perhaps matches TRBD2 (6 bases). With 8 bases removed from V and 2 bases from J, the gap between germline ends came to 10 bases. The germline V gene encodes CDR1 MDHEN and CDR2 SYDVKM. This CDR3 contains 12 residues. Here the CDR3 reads CASWRDTYEQYF. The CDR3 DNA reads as TGTGCCAGCTGGAGGGATACCTACGAGCAGTACTTC.

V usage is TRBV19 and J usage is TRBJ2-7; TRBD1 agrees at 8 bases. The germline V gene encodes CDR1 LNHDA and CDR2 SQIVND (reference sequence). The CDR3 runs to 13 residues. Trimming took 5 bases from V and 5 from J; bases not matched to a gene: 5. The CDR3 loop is CASSLRTGNEQYF. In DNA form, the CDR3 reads TGTGCCAGTAGTCTCCGGACAGGGAACGAGCAGTACTTC. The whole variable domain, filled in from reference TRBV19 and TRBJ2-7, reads DGGITQSPKYLFRKEGQNVTLSCEQNLNHDAMYWYRQDPGQGLRLIYYSQIVNDFQKGDIAEGYSVSREKKESFPLTVTSAQKNPTAFYLCASSLRTGNEQYFGPGTRLTVT.

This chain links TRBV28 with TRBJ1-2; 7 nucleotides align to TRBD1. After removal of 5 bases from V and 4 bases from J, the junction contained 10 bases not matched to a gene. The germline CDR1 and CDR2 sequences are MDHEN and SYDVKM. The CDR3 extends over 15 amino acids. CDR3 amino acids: CASSPTGDLSYGYTF. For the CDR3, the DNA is TGTGCCAGCAGTCCCACAGGGGATTTGAGCTATGGCTACACCTTC.

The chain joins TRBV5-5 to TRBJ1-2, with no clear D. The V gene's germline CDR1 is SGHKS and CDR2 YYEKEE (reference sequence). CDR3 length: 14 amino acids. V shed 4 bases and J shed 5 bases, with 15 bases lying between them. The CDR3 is CASSRGDYPYGYTF. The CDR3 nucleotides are TGTGCCAGCAGCCGCGGGGATTACCCATATGGCTACACCTTC.

The CDR3 sequence: CASSSFRGYEQYF. DNA for the CDR3: TGTGCCAGCAGTTCCTTCAGGGGATACGAGCAGTACTTC. This chain connects TRBV6-6 to TRBJ2-7, with D tentatively TRBD1 (6 bases). The CDR3 extends over 13 amino acids. The germline V and J ends were trimmed by 4 bases and 4 bases, with 11 bases remaining between them. CDR1 MNHNY and CDR2 SVGAGI come from the germline V gene (reference sequence).

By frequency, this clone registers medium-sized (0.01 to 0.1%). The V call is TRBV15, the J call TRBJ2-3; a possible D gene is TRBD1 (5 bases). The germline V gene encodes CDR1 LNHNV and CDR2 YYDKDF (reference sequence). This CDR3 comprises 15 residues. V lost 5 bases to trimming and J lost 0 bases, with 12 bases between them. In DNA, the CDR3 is TGTGCCACCAGCCCAACGGCAGGGAGCACAGATACGCAGTATTTT. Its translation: CATSPTAGSTDTQYF.

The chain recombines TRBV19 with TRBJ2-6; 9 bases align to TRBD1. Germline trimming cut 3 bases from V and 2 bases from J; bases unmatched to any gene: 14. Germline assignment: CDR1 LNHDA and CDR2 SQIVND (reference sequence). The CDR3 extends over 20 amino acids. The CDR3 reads CASSMWTGAAFRTGANVLTF. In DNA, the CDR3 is TGTGCCAGTAGTATGTGGACAGGGGCCGCCTTTCGGACTGGGGCCAACGTCCTGACTTTC.

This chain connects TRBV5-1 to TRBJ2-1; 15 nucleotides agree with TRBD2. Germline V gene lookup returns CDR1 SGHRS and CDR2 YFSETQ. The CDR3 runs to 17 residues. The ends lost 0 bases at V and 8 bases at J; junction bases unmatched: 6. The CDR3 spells CASSLASGLAGGYEQFF. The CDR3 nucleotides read TGCGCCAGCAGCTTGGCCTCGGGACTAGCGGGAGGTTATGAGCAGTTCTTC.

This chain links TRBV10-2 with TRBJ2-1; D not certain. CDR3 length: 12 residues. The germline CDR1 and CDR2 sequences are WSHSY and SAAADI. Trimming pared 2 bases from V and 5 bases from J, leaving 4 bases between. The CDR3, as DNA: TGCGCCAGCAGTGAGGCAGACAATGAGCAGTTCTTC. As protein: CASSEADNEQFF.